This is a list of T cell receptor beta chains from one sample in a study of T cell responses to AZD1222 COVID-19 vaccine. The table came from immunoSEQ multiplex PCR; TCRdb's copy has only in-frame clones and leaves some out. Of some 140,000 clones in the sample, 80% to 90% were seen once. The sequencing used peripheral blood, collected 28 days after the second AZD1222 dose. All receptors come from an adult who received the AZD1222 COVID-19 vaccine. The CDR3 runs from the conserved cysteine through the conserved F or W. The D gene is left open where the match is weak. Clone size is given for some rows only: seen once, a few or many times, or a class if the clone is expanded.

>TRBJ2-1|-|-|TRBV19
CASSPLGGSGIKEQFF
TGTGCCAGTAGCCCCTTGGGGGGCAGCGGGATAAAGGAGCAGTTCTTC
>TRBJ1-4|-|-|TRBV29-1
CSVVLRGWDEKLFF
TGCAGCGTTGTACTCAGGGGCTGGGATGAAAAACTGTTTTTT
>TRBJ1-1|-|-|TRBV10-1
CASRTGGMNTEAFF
TGCGCCAGCAGGACAGGTGGGATGAACACTGAAGCTTTCTTT
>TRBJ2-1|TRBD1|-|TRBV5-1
CASSDTGTAYNEQFF
TGCGCCAGCAGCGACACCGGGACAGCCTACAATGAGCAGTTCTTC
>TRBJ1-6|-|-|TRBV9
CASSPQGGYNSPLHF
TGTGCCAGCAGCCCCCAGGGAGGCTATAATTCACCCCTCCACTTT
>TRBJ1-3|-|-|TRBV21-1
CASSPPREGFSGNTIYF
TGTGCCAGCAGCCCCCCCCGTGAGGGGTTCTCTGGAAACACCATATATTTT
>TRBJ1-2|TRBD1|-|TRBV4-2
CASSQDQQGIYGYTF
TGTGCCAGCAGCCAAGATCAACAGGGGATCTATGGCTACACCTTC
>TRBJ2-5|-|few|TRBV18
CASSPQETQYF
TGTGCCAGCTCACCTCAAGAGACCCAGTACTTC
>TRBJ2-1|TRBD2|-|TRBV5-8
CASSLGTSGIEEQFF
TGTGCCAGCAGCTTGGGCACTAGCGGGATAGAAGAGCAGTTCTTC
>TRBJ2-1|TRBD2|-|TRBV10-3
CAISDLAGARDEQFF
TGTGCCATCAGTGACCTAGCGGGGGCCCGGGATGAGCAGTTCTTC
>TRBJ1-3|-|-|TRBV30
CAWSDVGGNTIYF
TGTGCCTGGAGTGACGTGGGAGGAAACACCATATATTTT
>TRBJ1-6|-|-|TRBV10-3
CAIRMDNSPLHF
TGTGCCATCAGGATGGATAATTCACCCCTCCACTTT
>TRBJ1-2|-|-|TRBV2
CASSENSGRYGYTF
TGTGCCAGCAGTGAGAATTCGGGACGCTATGGCTACACCTTC
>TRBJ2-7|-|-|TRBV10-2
CASSRGLQGPPGEQYF
TGCGCCAGCAGCAGGGGCCTACAGGGTCCCCCCGGCGAGCAGTACTTC
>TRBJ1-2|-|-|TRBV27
CASRLQGDRAGYTF
TGTGCCAGTCGGCTGCAAGGGGATCGAGCTGGCTACACCTTC
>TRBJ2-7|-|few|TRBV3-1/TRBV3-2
CASSPDSRAYEQYF
TGTGCCAGCAGCCCGGACAGTCGAGCCTACGAGCAGTACTTC
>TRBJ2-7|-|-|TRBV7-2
CASSEDPREQYF
TGTGCCAGCAGCGAGGACCCTCGCGAGCAGTACTTC
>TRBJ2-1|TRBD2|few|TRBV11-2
CASSLLPGLGREQFF
TGTGCCAGCAGCTTACTACCCGGACTAGGCCGTGAGCAGTTCTTC
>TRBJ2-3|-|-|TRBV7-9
CASSLVGEGLPDDDTQYF
TGTGCCAGCAGCTTAGTGGGCGAGGGACTCCCTGATGACGATACGCAGTATTTT
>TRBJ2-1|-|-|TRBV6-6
CASSPTDRSGFF
TGTGCCAGCAGTCCTACGGACCGTTCGGGGTTCTTC
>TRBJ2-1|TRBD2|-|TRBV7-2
CASSLVSGGGANEQFF
TGTGCCAGCAGCTTAGTATCTGGCGGGGGGGCCAATGAGCAGTTCTTC
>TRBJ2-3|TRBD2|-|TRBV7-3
CASSFGLAADTQYF
TGTGCCAGCAGCTTCGGACTAGCCGCAGATACGCAGTATTTT
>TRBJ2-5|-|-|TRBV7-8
CASSPREVEETQYF
TGTGCCAGCAGCCCCAGGGAAGTGGAAGAGACCCAGTACTTC
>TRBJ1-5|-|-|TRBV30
CAWSPGRDQPQHF
TGTGCCTGGAGCCCGGGACGGGATCAGCCCCAGCATTTT
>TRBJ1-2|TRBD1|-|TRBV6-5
CASSYSGTGGDGYTF
TGTGCCAGCAGTTACTCCGGGACAGGGGGAGATGGCTACACCTTC
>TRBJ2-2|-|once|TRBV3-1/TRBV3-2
CASSQNTGELFF
TGTGCCAGCAGCCAGAACACCGGGGAGCTGTTTTTT
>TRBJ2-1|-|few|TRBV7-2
CASSLVTNEQFF
TGTGCCAGCAGCTTAGTGACCAATGAGCAGTTCTTC